The table lists the clone carrying this TCR beta chain with a few counts. Its antigen is not known. Germline is not matched at one junction end, which may reflect a read error. No cell sorting was done before RNA was extracted from the tissue. A modified ARM-PCR protocol with three rounds of nested PCR amplified TCRbeta. TCRdb re-called the multiplex PCR reads with MiXCR, one entry per CDR3 protein. This table has about 81,000 distinct CDR3 sequences, 72% appearing once. The sample belongs to a study of tumor and adjacent non-tumor tissue in lung cancer. The wider study: Approximately 4 million productive TCRbeta reads were obtained per sample on average.

Study-level points and caveats: Higher tumor TCR diversity was associated with shorter survival. Tumor tissue had significantly higher TCR diversity than normal lung. Normal lung showed higher cumulative top 100 clone frequency than tumor.

Germline CDR1 is SQVTM and CDR2 is ANQGSEA. This CDR3 has 12 amino acids. The sequence was obtained from a woman in her thirties or forties with non-small cell lung cancer. The chain links TRBV29-1 to TRBJ1-1; 7 nucleotides line up with TRBD1. The sample taken for sequencing was lung tumor tissue. The CDR3 loop reads CSVATGNTGAFF. CDR3 bases: TGCAGTGTCGCGACAGGGAATACTGGAGCTTTCTTT.